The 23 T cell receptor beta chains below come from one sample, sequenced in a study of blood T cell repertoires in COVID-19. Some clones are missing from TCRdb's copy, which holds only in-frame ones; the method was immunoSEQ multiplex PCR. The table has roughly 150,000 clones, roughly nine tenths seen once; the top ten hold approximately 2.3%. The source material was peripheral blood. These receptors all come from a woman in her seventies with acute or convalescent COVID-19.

The DNA of the CDR3 is TGCGCCAGCAGCCCCCTGGGAGGGAAGTCCTACGAGCAGTACTTC. Its protein is CASSPLGGKSYEQYF. The chain combines TRBV4-1 with TRBJ2-7; 7 nucleotides line up with TRBD2. V lost 4 bases to trimming and J lost 1 base; unmatched junction nucleotides: 7. This CDR3 contains 15 residues. In germline, CDR1 is MGHRA, CDR2 YSYEKL.

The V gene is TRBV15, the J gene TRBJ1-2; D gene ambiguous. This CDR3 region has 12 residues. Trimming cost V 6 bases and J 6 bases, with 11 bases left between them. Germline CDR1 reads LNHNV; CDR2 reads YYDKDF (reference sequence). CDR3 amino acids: CATRIVGHGYTF. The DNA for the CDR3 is TGTGCCACCAGAATCGTTGGGCATGGCTACACCTTC.

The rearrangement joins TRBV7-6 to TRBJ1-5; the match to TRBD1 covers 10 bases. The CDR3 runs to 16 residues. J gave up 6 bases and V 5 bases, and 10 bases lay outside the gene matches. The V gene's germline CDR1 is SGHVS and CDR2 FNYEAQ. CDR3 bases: TGTGCCAGCAGCCGAAACGCCGGGACAGGGGTTCAGCCCCAGCATTTT. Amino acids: CASSRNAGTGVQPQHF.

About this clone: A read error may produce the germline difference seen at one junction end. For the CDR3, the DNA is TGTGCCAGCACTGAAGGGAGCTCCTATAATTCACCCCTCCACTTT. This codes for CASTEGSSYNSPLHF. V is TRBV2 and J is TRBJ1-6; D gene ambiguous. CDR1 is SNHLY and CDR2 is FYNNEI in the germline V gene. The CDR3 consists of 15 residues. The whole variable domain, remainder taken from reference TRBV2 and TRBJ1-6, is EPEVTQTPSHQVTQMGQEVILRCVPISNHLYFYWYRQILGQKVEFLVSFYNNEISEKSEIFDDQFSVERPDGSNFTLKIRSTKLEDSAMYFCASTEGSSYNSPLHFGNGTRLTVT.

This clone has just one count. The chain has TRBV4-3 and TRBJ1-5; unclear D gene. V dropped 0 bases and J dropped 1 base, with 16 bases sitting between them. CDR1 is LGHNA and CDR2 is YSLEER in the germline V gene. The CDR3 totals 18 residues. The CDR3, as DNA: TGCGCCAGCAGCCAAGATTATTGGGCAGGCGCAAGCAATCAGCCCCAGCATTTT. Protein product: CASSQDYWAGASNQPQHF.

The CDR3 region has the DNA TGCGCCAGCAGCTTGGCCTTACAGTACCCCTCTCACTATGGCTACACCTTC. Amino acid sequence: CASSLALQYPSHYGYTF. The rearrangement links TRBV5-1 to TRBJ1-2; D is undetermined. The CDR3 contains 17 residues. V was clipped by 0 bases and J by 3 bases, with 18 bases between them. Germline lookup yields CDR1 SGHRS and CDR2 YFSETQ.

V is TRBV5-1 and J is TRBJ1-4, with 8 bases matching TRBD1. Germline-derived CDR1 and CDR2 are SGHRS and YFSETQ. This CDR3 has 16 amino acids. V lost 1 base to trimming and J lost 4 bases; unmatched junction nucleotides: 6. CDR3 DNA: TGCGCCAGCAGCTTGTCCCCACAGGGGGGTAATGAAAAACTGTTTTTT. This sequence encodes CASSLSPQGGNEKLFF.

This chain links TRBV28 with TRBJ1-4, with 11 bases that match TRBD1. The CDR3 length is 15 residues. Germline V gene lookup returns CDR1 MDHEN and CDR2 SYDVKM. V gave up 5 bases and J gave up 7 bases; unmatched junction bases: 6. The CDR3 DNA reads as TGTGCCAGCAGTCCGGGGACAGGGGGTGGTGAAAAACTGTTTTTT. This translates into CASSPGTGGGEKLFF.

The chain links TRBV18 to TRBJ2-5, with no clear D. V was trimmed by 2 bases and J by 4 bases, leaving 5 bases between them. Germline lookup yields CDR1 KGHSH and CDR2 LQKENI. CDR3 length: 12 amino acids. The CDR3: CASSPGPETQYF. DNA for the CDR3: TGTGCCAGCTCACCAGGGCCAGAGACCCAGTACTTC.

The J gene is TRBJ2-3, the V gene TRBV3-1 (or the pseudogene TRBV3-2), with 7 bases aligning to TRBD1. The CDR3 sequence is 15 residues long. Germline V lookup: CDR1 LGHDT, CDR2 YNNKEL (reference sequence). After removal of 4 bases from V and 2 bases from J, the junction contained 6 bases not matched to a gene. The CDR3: CASSLRTGPTDTQYF. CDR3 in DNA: TGTGCCAGCAGCCTAAGGACAGGCCCCACAGATACGCAGTATTTT.

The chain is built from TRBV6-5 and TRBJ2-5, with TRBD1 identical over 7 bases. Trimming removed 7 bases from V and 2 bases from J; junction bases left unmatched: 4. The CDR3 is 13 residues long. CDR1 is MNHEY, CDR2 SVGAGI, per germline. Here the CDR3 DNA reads TGTGCCAGCAACCCACAGGGGCAAGAGACCCAGTACTTC. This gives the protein CASNPQGQETQYF.

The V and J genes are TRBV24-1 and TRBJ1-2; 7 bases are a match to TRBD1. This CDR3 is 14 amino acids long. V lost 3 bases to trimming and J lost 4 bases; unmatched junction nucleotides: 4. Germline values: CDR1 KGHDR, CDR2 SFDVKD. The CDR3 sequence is CATSDPDRAYGYTF. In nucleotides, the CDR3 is TGTGCCACCAGTGATCCCGACAGGGCCTATGGCTACACCTTC.

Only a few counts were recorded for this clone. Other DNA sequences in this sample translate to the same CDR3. The CDR3 reads CASSGTGSPGNTIYF. DNA of the CDR3: TGTGCCAGCAGCGGAACAGGGAGTCCCGGAAACACCATATATTTT. This sequence joins TRBV11-2 and TRBJ1-3; tentative D call: TRBD1 (6 bases). Germline-derived CDR1 and CDR2 are SGHAT and FQNNGV. V lost 5 bases and J 4 bases, leaving 15 bases between the germline ends. The CDR3 is 15 amino acids. The full variable domain, completed using reference TRBV11-2 and TRBJ1-3, is EAGVAQSPRYKIIEKRQSVAFWCNPISGHATLYWYQQILGQGPKLLIQFQNNGVVDDSQLPKDRFSAERLKGVDSTLKIQPAKLEDSAVYLCASSGTGSPGNTIYFGEGSWLTVV.

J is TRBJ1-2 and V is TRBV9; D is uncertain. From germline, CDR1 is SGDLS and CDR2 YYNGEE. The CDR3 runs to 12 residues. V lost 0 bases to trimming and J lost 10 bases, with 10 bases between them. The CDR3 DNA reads TGTGCCAGCAGCGTAGTGGCGGGTCCCTACACCTTC. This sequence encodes CASSVVAGPYTF.

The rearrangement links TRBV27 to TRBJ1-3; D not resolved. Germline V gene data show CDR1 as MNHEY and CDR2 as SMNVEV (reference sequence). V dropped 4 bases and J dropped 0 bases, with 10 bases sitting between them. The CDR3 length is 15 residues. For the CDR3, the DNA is TGTGCCAGCAGTTCCTGGCCCCTCTCTGGAAACACCATATATTTT. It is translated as CASSSWPLSGNTIYF.

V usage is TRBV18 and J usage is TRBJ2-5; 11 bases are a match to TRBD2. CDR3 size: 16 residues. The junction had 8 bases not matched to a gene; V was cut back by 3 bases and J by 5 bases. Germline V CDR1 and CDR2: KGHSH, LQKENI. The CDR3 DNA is TGTGCCAGCTCACCGAACCCGACTAGCGGGGAGGAGACCCAGTACTTC. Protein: CASSPNPTSGEETQYF.

The CDR3 spells CAISYPKGREPSEQYV. The CDR3 DNA follows: TGTGCCATCTCCTACCCGAAGGGCAGGGAACCGAGCGAGCAGTACGTC. The V call is TRBV19, the J call TRBJ2-7; a possible D gene is TRBD1 (5 bases). The germline CDR1 and CDR2 sequences are LNHDA and SQIVND (reference sequence). The CDR3 is 16 residues long. V was trimmed by 10 bases and J by 6 bases, leaving 28 bases between them.

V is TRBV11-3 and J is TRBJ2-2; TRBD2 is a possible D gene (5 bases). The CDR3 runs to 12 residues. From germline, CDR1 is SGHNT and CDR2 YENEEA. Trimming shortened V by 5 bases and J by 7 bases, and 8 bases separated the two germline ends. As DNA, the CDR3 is TGTGCCAGCAGCACTCGGGGCGGGGAGCTGTTTTTT. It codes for CASSTRGGELFF.

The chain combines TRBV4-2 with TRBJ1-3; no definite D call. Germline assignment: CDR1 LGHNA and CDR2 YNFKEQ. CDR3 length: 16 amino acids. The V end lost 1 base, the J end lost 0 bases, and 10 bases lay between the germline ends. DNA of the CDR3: TGTGCCAGCAGCCAAGGGGAGGGCCACTCTGGAAACACCATATATTTT. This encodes CASSQGEGHSGNTIYF.

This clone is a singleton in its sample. DNA for the CDR3: TGTGCCAGCTCACCAATACCACGATCTACGACAATGAACACTGAAGCTTTCTTT. Translation gives CASSPIPRSTTMNTEAFF. The rearrangement uses TRBV18 and TRBJ1-1; D gene uncertain. The germline V gene encodes CDR1 KGHSH and CDR2 LQKENI. V was shortened by 2 bases and J by 0 bases, with 19 bases between the two germline ends. The CDR3 consists of 18 residues.

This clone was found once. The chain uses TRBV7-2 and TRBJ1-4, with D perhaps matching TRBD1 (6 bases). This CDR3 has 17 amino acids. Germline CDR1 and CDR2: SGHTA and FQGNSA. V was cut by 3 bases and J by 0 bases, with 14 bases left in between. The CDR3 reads CASSFRGGHTTNEKLFF. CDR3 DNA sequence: TGTGCCAGCAGCTTTCGGGGGGGCCATACAACTAATGAAAAACTGTTTTTT.

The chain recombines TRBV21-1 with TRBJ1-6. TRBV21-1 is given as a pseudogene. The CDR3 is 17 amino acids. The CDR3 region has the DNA TGTGCCAGCAGCAGTGAGATGAACCGCTCCTATAATTCACCCCTCCACTTT. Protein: CASSSEMNRSYNSPLHF.

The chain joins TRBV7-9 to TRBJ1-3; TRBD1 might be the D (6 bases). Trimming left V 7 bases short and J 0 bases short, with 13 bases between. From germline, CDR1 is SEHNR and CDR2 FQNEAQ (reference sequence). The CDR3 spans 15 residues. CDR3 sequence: CASTQGLSSGNTIYF. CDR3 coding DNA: TGTGCCAGCACGCAGGGGTTGTCCTCTGGAAACACCATATATTTT.